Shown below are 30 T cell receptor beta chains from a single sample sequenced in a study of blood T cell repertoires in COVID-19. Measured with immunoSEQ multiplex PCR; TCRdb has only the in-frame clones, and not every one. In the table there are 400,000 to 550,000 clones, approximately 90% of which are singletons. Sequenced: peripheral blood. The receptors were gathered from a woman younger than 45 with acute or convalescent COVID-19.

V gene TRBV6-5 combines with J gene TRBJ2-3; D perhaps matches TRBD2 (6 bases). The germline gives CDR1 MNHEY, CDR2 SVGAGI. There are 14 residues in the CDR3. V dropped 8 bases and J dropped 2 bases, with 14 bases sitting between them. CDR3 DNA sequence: TGTGCCAGCTGTCTGGGAGGATCCACAGATACGCAGTATTTT. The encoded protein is CASCLGGSTDTQYF.

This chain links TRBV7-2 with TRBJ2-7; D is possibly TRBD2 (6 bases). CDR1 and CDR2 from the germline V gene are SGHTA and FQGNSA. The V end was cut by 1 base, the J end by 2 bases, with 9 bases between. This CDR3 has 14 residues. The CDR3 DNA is TGTGCCAGCAGCTTAGTTCGCGGGGCCTACGAGCAGTACTTC. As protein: CASSLVRGAYEQYF.

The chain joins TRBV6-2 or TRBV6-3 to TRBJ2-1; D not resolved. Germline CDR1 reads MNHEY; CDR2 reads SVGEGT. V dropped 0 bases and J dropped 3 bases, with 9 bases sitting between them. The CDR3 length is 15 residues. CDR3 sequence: CASSYSGSFYNEQFF. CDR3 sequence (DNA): TGTGCCAGCAGTTACTCGGGCAGCTTCTACAATGAGCAGTTCTTC.

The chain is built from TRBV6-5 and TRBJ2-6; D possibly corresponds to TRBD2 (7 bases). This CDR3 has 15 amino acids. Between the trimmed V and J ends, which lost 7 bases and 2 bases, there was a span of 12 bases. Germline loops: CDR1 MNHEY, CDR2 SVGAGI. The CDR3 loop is CASNKGGPGANVLTF. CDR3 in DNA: TGTGCCAGCAACAAGGGGGGGCCTGGGGCCAACGTCCTGACTTTC.

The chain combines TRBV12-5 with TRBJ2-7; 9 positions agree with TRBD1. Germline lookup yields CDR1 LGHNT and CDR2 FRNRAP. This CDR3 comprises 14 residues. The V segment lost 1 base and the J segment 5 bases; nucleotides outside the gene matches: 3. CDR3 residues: CASGLAGTGNEQYF. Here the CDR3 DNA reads TGTGCTAGTGGTTTGGCCGGGACAGGGAACGAGCAGTACTTC.

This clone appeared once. The CDR3 DNA reads as TGTGCCACCAGCAGAGCTCCTAGCACAGATACGCAGTATTTT. The encoded protein is CATSRAPSTDTQYF. This chain links TRBV15 with TRBJ2-3; D call uncertain. Between the trimmed V and J ends, which lost 1 base and 0 bases, there was a span of 5 bases. The germline CDR1 and CDR2 sequences are LNHNV and YYDKDF (reference sequence). The CDR3 covers 14 residues.

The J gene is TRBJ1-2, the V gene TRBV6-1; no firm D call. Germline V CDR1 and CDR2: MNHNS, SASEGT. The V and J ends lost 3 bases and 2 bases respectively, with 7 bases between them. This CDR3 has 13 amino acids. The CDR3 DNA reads TGTGCCAGCAGTGAGGGCCTGAACTATGGCTACACCTTC. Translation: CASSEGLNYGYTF.

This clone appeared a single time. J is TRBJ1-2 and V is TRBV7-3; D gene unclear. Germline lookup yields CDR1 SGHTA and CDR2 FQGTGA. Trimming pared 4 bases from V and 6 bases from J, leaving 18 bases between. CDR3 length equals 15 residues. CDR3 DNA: TGTGCCAGCAGCTCAGGCAATTATAAATTCCATGGCTACACCTTC. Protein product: CASSSGNYKFHGYTF.

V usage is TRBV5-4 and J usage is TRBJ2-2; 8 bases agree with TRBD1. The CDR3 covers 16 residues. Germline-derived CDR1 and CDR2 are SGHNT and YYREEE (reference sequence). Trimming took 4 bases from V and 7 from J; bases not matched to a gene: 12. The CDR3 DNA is TGTGCCAGCAGCCTTGGACAGGGCCGAATGGGCGGGGAGCTGTTTTTT. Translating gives CASSLGQGRMGGELFF.

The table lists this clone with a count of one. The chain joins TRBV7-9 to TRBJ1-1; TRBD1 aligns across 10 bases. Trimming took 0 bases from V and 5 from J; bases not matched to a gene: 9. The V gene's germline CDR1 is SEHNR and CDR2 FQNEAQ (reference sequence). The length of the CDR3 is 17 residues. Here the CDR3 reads CASSLAFIRQGATEAFF. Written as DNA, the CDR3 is TGTGCCAGCAGCTTAGCGTTCATTAGACAGGGGGCAACTGAAGCTTTCTTT.

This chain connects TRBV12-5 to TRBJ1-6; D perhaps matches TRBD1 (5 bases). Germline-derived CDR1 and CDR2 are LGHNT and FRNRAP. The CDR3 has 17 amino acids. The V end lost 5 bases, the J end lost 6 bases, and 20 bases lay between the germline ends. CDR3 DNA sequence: TGTGCTAGTGGTCAAACCAAGGACGGGGGAATTAATTCACCCCTCCACTTT. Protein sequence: CASGQTKDGGINSPLHF.

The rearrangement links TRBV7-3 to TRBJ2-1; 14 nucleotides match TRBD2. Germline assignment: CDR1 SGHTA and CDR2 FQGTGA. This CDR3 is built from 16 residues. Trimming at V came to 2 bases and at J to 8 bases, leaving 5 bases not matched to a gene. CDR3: CASSLGLAGGWDEQFF. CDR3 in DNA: TGTGCCAGCAGCTTAGGACTAGCGGGGGGCTGGGATGAGCAGTTCTTC.

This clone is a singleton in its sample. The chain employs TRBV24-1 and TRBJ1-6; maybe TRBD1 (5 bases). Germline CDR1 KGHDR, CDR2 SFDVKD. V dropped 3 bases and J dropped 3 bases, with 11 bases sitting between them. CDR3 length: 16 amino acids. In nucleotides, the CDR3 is TGTGCCACCAGTGATCCCGGCGGGGGCTATAATTCACCCCTCCACTTT. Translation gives CATSDPGGGYNSPLHF.

The CDR3, as DNA: TGCGCCAGCAGTGCCCGAGGAGAGACCCAGTACTTC. Translated: CASSARGETQYF. J is TRBJ2-5 and V is TRBV5-1; D gene ambiguous. CDR3 length equals 12 residues. The V end lost 5 bases, the J end lost 4 bases, and 9 bases lay between the germline ends. Per germline, CDR1 SGHRS and CDR2 YFSETQ.

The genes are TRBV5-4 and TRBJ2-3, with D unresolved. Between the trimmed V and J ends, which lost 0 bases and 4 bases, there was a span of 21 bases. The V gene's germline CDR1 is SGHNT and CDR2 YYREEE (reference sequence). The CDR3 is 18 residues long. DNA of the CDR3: TGTGCCAGCAGCTTGGGACTCGTCACCACACTAAGCGCAGATACGCAGTATTTT. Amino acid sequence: CASSLGLVTTLSADTQYF. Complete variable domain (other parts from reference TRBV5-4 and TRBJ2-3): ETGVTQSPTHLIKTRGQQVTLRCSSQSGHNTVSWYQQALGQGPQFIFQYYREEENGRGNFPPRFSGLQFPNYSSELNVNALELDDSALYLCASSLGLVTTLSADTQYFGPGTRLTVL.

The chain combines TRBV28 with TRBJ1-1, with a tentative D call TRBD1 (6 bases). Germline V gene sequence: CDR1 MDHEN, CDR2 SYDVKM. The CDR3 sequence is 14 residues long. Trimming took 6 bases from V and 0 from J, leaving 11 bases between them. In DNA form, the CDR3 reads TGTGCCAGCAGGGAGGACAGACTGAACACTGAAGCTTTCTTT. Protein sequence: CASREDRLNTEAFF.

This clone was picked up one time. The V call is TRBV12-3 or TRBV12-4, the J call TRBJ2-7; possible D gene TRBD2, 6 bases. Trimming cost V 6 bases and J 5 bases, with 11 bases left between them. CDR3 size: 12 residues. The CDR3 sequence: CASRGLEDEQYF. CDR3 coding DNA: TGTGCCAGCAGGGGACTTGAAGACGAGCAGTACTTC.

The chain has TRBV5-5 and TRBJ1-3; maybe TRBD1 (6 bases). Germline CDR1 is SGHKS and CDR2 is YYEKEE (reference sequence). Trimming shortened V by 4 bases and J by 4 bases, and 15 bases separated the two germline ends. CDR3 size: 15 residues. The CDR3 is CASSVQGLNGNTIYF. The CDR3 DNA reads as TGTGCCAGCAGCGTACAGGGATTGAACGGAAACACCATATATTTT. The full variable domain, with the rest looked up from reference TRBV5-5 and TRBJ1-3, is DAGVTQSPTHLIKTRGQQVTLRCSPISGHKSVSWYQQVLGQGPQFIFQYYEKEERGRGNFPDRFSARQFPNYSSELNVNALLLGDSALYLCASSVQGLNGNTIYFGEGSWLTVV.

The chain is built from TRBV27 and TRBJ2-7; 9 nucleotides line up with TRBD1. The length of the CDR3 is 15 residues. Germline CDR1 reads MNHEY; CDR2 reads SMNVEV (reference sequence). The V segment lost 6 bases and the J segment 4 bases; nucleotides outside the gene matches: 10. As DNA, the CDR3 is TGTGCCAGCAGCTCCCTCCTACAGGGGGCGTACGAGCAGTACTTC. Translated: CASSSLLQGAYEQYF.

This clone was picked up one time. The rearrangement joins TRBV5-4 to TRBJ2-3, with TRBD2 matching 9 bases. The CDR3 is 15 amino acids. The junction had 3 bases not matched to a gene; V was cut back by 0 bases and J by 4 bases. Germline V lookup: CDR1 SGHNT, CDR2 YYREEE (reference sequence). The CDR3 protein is CASSLVAGVADTQYF. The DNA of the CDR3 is TGTGCCAGCAGCTTGGTAGCGGGGGTGGCAGATACGCAGTATTTT.

CDR3 region: CASSGEENEQFF. CDR3 DNA sequence: TGTGCCAGCTCAGGAGAGGAAAATGAGCAGTTCTTC. The chain links TRBV18 to TRBJ2-1; D gene uncertain. The CDR3 has 12 residues. V was trimmed by 5 bases and J by 7 bases, leaving 9 bases between them. CDR1 KGHSH and CDR2 LQKENI come from the germline V gene.

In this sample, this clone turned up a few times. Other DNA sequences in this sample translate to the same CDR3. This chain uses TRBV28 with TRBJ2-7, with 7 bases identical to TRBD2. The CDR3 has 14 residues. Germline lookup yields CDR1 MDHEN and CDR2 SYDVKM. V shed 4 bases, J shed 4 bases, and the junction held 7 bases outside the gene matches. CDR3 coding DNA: TGTGCCAGCAGTTCCCCAAGCGGGGCATACGAGCAGTACTTC. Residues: CASSSPSGAYEQYF.

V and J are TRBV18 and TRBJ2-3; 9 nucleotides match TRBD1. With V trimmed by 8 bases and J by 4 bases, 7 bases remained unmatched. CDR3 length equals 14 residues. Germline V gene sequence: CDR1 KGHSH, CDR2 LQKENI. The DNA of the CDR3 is TGTGCCAGCACACAGGGGGCTGGGGCAGATACGCAGTATTTT. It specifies CASTQGAGADTQYF.

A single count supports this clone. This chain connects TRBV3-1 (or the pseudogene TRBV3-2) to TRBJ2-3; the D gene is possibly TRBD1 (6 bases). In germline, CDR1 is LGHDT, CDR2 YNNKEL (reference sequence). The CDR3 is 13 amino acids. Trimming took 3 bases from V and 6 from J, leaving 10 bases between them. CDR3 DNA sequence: TGTGCCAGCAGCCACTGGGGGCCTGATACGCAGTATTTT. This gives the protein CASSHWGPDTQYF.

CDR3 sequence: CASSQDMGAGELFF. CDR3 DNA: TGCGCCAGCAGCCAAGATATGGGCGCCGGGGAGCTGTTTTTT. The rearrangement uses TRBV4-1 and TRBJ2-2; D unclear. The CDR3 totals 14 residues. From germline, CDR1 is MGHRA and CDR2 YSYEKL. V was shortened by 0 bases and J by 6 bases, with 8 bases between the two germline ends.

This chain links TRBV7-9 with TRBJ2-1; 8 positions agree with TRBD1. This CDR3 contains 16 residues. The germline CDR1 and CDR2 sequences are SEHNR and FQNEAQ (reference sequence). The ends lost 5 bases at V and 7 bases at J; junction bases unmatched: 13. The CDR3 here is CASSADRGGFVNEQFF. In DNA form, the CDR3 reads TGTGCCAGCAGCGCCGACAGGGGTGGGTTTGTAAATGAGCAGTTCTTC.

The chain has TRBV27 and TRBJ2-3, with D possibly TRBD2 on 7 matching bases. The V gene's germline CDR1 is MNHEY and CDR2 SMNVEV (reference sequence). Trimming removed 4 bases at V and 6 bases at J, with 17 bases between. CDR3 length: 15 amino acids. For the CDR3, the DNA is TGTGCCAGCAGTTACTCCATGGAGGGGGGGGATACGCAGTATTTT. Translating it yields CASSYSMEGGDTQYF.

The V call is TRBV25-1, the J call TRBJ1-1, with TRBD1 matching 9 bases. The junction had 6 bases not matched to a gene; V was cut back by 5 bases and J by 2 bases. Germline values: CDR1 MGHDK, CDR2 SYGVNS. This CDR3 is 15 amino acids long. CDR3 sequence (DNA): TGTGCCAGCAGTCCCGGGACAGGGACCAACACTGAAGCTTTCTTT. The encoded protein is CASSPGTGTNTEAFF.

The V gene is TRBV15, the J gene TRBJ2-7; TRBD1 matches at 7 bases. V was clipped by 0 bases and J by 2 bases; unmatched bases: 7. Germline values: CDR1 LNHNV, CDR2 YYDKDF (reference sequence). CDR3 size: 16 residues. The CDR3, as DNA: TGTGCCACCAGCAGAGATCTCGGGACAGCGGCCTACGAGCAGTACTTC. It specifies CATSRDLGTAAYEQYF. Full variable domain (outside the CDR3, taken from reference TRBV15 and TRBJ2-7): DAMVIQNPRYQVTQFGKPVTLSCSQTLNHNVMYWYQQKSSQAPKLLFHYYDKDFNNEADTPDNFQSRRPNTSFCFLDIRSPGLGDTAMYLCATSRDLGTAAYEQYFGPGTRLTVT.

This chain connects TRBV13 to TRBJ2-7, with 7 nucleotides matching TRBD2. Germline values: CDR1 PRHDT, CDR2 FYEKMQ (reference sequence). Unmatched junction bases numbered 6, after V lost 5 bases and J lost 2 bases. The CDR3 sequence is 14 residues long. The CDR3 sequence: CASSRTGGTYEQYF. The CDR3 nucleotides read TGTGCCAGCAGCCGTACGGGGGGTACCTACGAGCAGTACTTC.